The present T cell receptor beta chain was sequenced within a study of T cell repertoires in cytomegalovirus infection. Looking at the study overall: CMV epitopes that were recently identified and HLA-C-restricted were used alongside well-studied HLA-B-restricted ones.

Study findings and constraints: Cumulative frequency (of public TCR beta family members) identified carriers of CMV plus the relevant HLA.

TCRdb reprocessed the reads via MiXCR and lists one record per CDR3 protein. The sample shows fewer than 900,000 distinct CDR3 sequences, 25% to 35% of them seen only once. This clonotype came up many times. What it binds is not known. This TCR was sampled from a human donor in good health (CMV status not recorded). Some clones in this sample may be carry-over from other donors' samples. The starting material was cultured CD8+ T cells from PBMCs, obtained from culture after CMV antigen stimulation.

The CDR3 DNA follows: TGCGCCAGCAGTGTAGGGACGAACACCATATATTTT. This sequence encodes CASSVGTNTIYF. This chain uses TRBV10-2 with TRBJ1-3; maybe TRBD1 (5 bases). V was clipped by 4 bases and J by 7 bases, with 8 bases between them. Germline V gene data show CDR1 as WSHSY and CDR2 as SAAADI. The CDR3 runs 12 residues.